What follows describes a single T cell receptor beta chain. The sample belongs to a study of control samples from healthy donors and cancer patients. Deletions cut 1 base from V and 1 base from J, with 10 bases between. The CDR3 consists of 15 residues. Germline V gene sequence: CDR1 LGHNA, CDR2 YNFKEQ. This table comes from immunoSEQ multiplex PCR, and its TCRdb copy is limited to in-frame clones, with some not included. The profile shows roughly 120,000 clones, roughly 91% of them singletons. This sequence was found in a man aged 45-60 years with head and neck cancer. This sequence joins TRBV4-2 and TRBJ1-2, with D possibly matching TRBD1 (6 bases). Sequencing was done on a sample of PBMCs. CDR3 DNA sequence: TGTGCCAGCAGCCAAGGGGACATATATAACTATGGCTACACCTTC. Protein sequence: CASSQGDIYNYGYTF.